Listed below are T cell receptor beta chains from one sample, sequenced in a study of T cell responses to AZD1222 COVID-19 vaccine. Sequencing was performed with immunoSEQ multiplex PCR; in TCRdb, only in-frame clones are kept and a portion is missing. Of about 110,000 clones in the sample, about 85% were seen once. The specimen was peripheral blood, collected on day 0 of AZD1222 vaccination. The receptors derive from an adult in good health. Both conserved end residues are part of each CDR3. The D gene is left open where the match is weak. Clone size, where shown, is once, few, many, or a class for clones that have expanded.

V gene,clone size,D gene,J gene,CDR3 protein,CDR3 DNA
TRBV15,.,TRBD2,TRBJ2-5,CATSLRLAETQYF,TGTGCCACCAGCTTAAGACTAGCTGAGACCCAGTACTTC
TRBV5-1,.,TRBD1,TRBJ1-4,CASSFAGQGARGEKLFF,TGCGCCAGCAGCTTTGCAGGACAGGGGGCGCGAGGTGAAAAACTGTTTTTT
TRBV5-4,.,.,TRBJ2-7,CASSQQDYEQYF,TGTGCCAGCAGCCAACAGGACTACGAGCAGTACTTC
TRBV11-3,.,TRBD1,TRBJ2-3,CASSPQRQGNTQYF,TGTGCCAGCAGCCCCCAAAGACAGGGGAATACGCAGTATTTT
TRBV9,.,.,TRBJ1-4,CASSVVVGPREKLFF,TGTGCCAGCAGCGTAGTTGTGGGGCCTCGTGAAAAACTGTTTTTT
TRBV7-2,.,.,TRBJ2-7,CASSLGGISSYEQYF,TGTGCCAGCAGCTTAGGCGGGATTAGCTCCTACGAGCAGTACTTC
TRBV18,.,.,TRBJ1-1,CASSPQVMRAFF,TGTGCCAGCTCACCGCAGGTTATGAGGGCTTTCTTT
TRBV5-1,.,.,TRBJ1-1,CASSPRTEQDEAFF,TGCGCCAGCAGTCCCAGGACAGAGCAGGATGAAGCTTTCTTT
TRBV6-5,.,.,TRBJ2-5,CASSRLGGKETQYF,TGTGCCAGCTCCCGACTGGGGGGAAAAGAGACCCAGTACTTC
TRBV19,.,.,TRBJ2-7,CASSPGSGGSYEQYF,TGTGCCAGTAGTCCCGGTTCGGGTGGCTCCTACGAGCAGTACTTC
TRBV3-1/TRBV3-2,.,.,TRBJ1-2,CASSHPRGSANYGYTF,TGTGCCAGCAGCCACCCCCGGGGTTCGGCTAACTATGGCTACACCTTC
TRBV11-3,.,.,TRBJ2-3,CASSPRSSSTDTQYF,TGTGCCAGCAGCCCCCGTTCTAGTAGCACAGATACGCAGTATTTT
TRBV7-9,.,TRBD1,TRBJ1-4,CASSTTGKGEKLFF,TGTGCCAGCAGCACGACAGGGAAGGGGGAAAAACTGTTTTTT
TRBV5-1,.,.,TRBJ1-2,CASSPSGPEYGYTF,TGCGCCAGCAGCCCTTCCGGGCCGGAGTATGGCTACACCTTC
TRBV5-6,.,.,TRBJ1-4,CASSLRGDEKLFF,TGTGCCAGCAGCTTAAGGGGGGACGAAAAACTGTTTTTT
TRBV28,.,.,TRBJ1-6,CASSPTLDSYNSPLHF,TGTGCCAGCAGTCCAACTCTGGACAGCTATAATTCACCCCTCCACTTT
TRBV3-1/TRBV3-2,.,TRBD1,TRBJ2-1,CASEGAGREQFF,TGTGCCAGCGAGGGGGCTGGGCGTGAGCAGTTCTTC
TRBV6-5,few,.,TRBJ1-2,CASSSRAYGYTF,TGTGCCAGCAGTTCGCGAGCTTATGGCTACACCTTC
TRBV18,.,.,TRBJ1-2,CASSQGFRATNYGYTF,TGTGCCAGCTCACAGGGTTTCAGGGCAACTAACTATGGCTACACCTTC
TRBV5-5,.,TRBD2,TRBJ2-5,CASSRLPLSGGPGEETQYF,TGTGCCAGCAGCCGCCTCCCTCTTAGCGGGGGCCCCGGGGAAGAGACCCAGTACTTC
TRBV11-2,.,TRBD1,TRBJ1-1,CASSLPVLDRGLEAFF,TGTGCCAGCAGCCTTCCCGTTTTGGACAGGGGCTTGGAGGCTTTCTTT
TRBV11-3,.,.,TRBJ1-5,CASSLVGTSAQHF,TGTGCCAGCAGCTTAGTGGGGACCAGCGCCCAGCATTTT
TRBV7-2,.,.,TRBJ2-1,CASSLAGGHYNEQFF,TGTGCCAGCAGCTTAGCAGGCGGCCACTACAATGAGCAGTTCTTC
TRBV29-1,.,.,TRBJ1-2,CSVDRGNYGYTF,TGCAGCGTTGATAGGGGGAACTATGGCTACACCTTC
TRBV5-6,many,TRBD1,TRBJ2-7,CASSSDRGQYEQYF,TGTGCCAGCAGCTCTGACAGGGGACAATACGAGCAGTACTTC
TRBV7-2,.,TRBD1,TRBJ1-2,CASSSPTGVGYGYTF,TGTGCCAGCAGCTCACCAACAGGGGTAGGGTATGGCTACACCTTC
TRBV7-8,.,.,TRBJ1-2,CASSLTIEPYGYTF,TGTGCCAGCAGCTTGACAATCGAACCCTATGGCTACACCTTC
TRBV6-5,.,.,TRBJ1-6,CASRDYGGNSPLHF,TGTGCCAGCAGGGACTACGGGGGCAATTCACCCCTCCACTTT
TRBV6-5,.,.,TRBJ1-2,CASSYSEGLCTF,TGTGCCAGCAGTTACTCGGAGGGTCTCTGCACCTTC
TRBV19,few,.,TRBJ1-4,CASSAGSTNEKLFF,TGTGCCAGTTCAGCGGGTTCAACTAATGAAAAACTGTTTTTT
TRBV28,many,TRBD1,TRBJ1-5,CASSSNVGQGGGQPQHF,TGTGCCAGCAGTTCCAACGTCGGACAGGGCGGGGGTCAGCCCCAGCATTTT
TRBV28,.,.,TRBJ1-2,CASSTDRFYGYTF,TGTGCCAGCAGTACGGACAGATTCTATGGCTACACCTTC
TRBV5-4,.,.,TRBJ2-7,CASSWGFSYEQYF,TGTGCCAGCAGTTGGGGGTTTTCCTACGAGCAGTACTTC
TRBV19,.,TRBD1,TRBJ1-4,CATQGGRKEKLFF,TGTGCCACCCAGGGGGGGCGGAAGGAAAAACTGTTTTTT
TRBV4-2,few,.,TRBJ1-2,CASSPSSGTSNYGYTF,TGTGCCAGCAGCCCATCTAGCGGGACATCAAACTATGGCTACACCTTC